In this sample, the clone carrying this T cell receptor beta chain turned up a few times. Trimming removed 9 bases from V and 5 bases from J, with 13 bases in between. The germline CDR1 and CDR2 sequences are LNHDA and SQIVND (reference sequence). The CDR3 runs 12 residues. TCRdb reprocessed the 5' RACE reads via MiXCR and lists one record per CDR3 protein. Of 400,000 to 450,000 distinct CDR3 sequences listed, approximately 18% are singletons. This specimen belongs to a study of T-cell memory formation after mild COVID-19. The sequenced sample was PBMCs or a T cell subset sorted from them (not recorded which). The origin of this receptor is a man between 18 and 29 years old who had mild COVID-19 (a few samples of this study predate the infection). Cell type and time point are not known. The chain is built from TRBV19 and TRBJ1-1, with D possibly matching TRBD1 (6 bases). For the CDR3, the DNA is TGTGCCAGCAAAGGGGGTTGGACTGAAGCTTTCTTT. This sequence encodes CASKGGWTEAFF.